The 15 T cell receptor beta chains below were found in one sample sequenced in a study of T cell responses to AZD1222 COVID-19 vaccine. Clones were sequenced by immunoSEQ multiplex PCR, and TCRdb holds only the in-frame ones, with some missing. The sample has fewer than 100,000 clones; around 91% are singletons. This specimen consisted of peripheral blood, obtained on day 0 of AZD1222 vaccination. The receptors stem from an adult in good health.

The chain has TRBV9 and TRBJ2-3; D remains unclear. V was trimmed by 7 bases and J by 9 bases, leaving 15 bases between them. The CDR3 has 12 amino acids. Germline CDR1 is SGDLS and CDR2 is YYNGEE. In nucleotides, the CDR3 is TGTGCCAGCGGACCCTGGGGTGGCACGCAGTATTTT. Protein product: CASGPWGGTQYF.

This rearrangement joins TRBV5-4 to TRBJ2-3, with 12 bases fitting TRBD2. The CDR3 is 16 residues long. With V trimmed by 4 bases and J by 4 bases, 7 bases remained unmatched. CDR1 is SGHNT, CDR2 YYREEE, per germline (reference sequence). Here the CDR3 reads CASSGGGLAGSDTQYF. CDR3 nucleotide sequence: TGTGCCAGCAGCGGCGGGGGACTAGCGGGTTCAGATACGCAGTATTTT.

The chain uses TRBV3-1 (or the pseudogene TRBV3-2) and TRBJ1-1, with 9 nucleotides matching TRBD1. The germline CDR1 and CDR2 sequences are LGHDT and YNNKEL (reference sequence). V lost 4 bases to trimming and J lost 5 bases; unmatched junction nucleotides: 2. The length of the CDR3 is 13 residues. CDR3 loop: CASSRQGETEAFF. In DNA form, the CDR3 reads TGTGCCAGCAGCCGACAGGGGGAGACTGAAGCTTTCTTT.

V usage is TRBV18 and J usage is TRBJ2-2; no clear D. The germline V and J ends were trimmed by 3 bases and 0 bases, with 17 bases remaining between them. The CDR3 consists of 18 residues. Germline CDR1 reads KGHSH; CDR2 reads LQKENI. CDR3 loop: CASSPTQNPGSNTGELFF. CDR3 in DNA: TGTGCCAGCTCACCGACTCAAAACCCCGGGTCGAACACCGGGGAGCTGTTTTTT.

The chain combines TRBV25-1 with TRBJ1-2; tentatively, D is TRBD1 (5 bases). V shed 6 bases and J shed 5 bases, with 10 bases lying between them. The CDR3 has 12 residues. Germline lookup yields CDR1 MGHDK and CDR2 SYGVNS. CDR3 nucleotide sequence: TGTGCCAGCAGCCTTGACAGATATGGCTACACCTTC. This gives the protein CASSLDRYGYTF.

The CDR3 bases are TGTGCTAGTGGTTTGGTAATAGCGGGGATCAATGAGCAGTTCTTC. As protein: CASGLVIAGINEQFF. The chain employs TRBV12-5 and TRBJ2-1; TRBD2 matches 8 bases. Per the germline V gene, CDR1 is LGHNT and CDR2 is FRNRAP. This CDR3 has 15 residues. J lost 6 bases, V lost 0 bases, and 4 bases had no gene match.

The chain recombines TRBV14 with TRBJ2-3; 7 bases are shared with TRBD1. The trim removed 2 bases at V and 9 bases at J, leaving 20 bases unmatched. Germline CDR1 and CDR2: SGHDN and FVKESK. The CDR3 covers 18 residues. DNA of the CDR3: TGTGCCAGCAGCCAAATTATGGCAGGGACAGCCCACAGATTCACGCAGTATTTT. Translated: CASSQIMAGTAHRFTQYF.

The gene calls are TRBV7-2 and TRBJ2-1, with 10 bases fitting TRBD2. The junction had 7 bases not matched to a gene; V was cut back by 0 bases and J by 5 bases. Germline CDR1 reads SGHTA; CDR2 reads FQGNSA. The CDR3 sequence is 17 residues long. CDR3 sequence (DNA): TGTGCCAGCAGCTTAGCGGGACGGCTAGCGGGGGACAATGAGCAGTTCTTC. Its translation is CASSLAGRLAGDNEQFF.

The chain carries TRBV19 and TRBJ1-5, with 8 bases matching TRBD1. The CDR3 is 13 residues long. V lost 5 bases to trimming and J lost 6 bases; unmatched junction nucleotides: 3. From germline, CDR1 is LNHDA and CDR2 SQIVND (reference sequence). The CDR3 DNA is TGTGCCAGTAGTGGGGACAGGTTTCAGCCCCAGCATTTT. It is translated as CASSGDRFQPQHF.

The V call is TRBV6-5, the J call TRBJ1-2, with a weak D call TRBD1 (6 bases). Trimming shortened V by 5 bases and J by 3 bases, and 13 bases separated the two germline ends. Germline loops: CDR1 MNHEY, CDR2 SVGAGI. The CDR3 runs to 14 residues. The CDR3 DNA reads as TGTGCCAGCAGTCCGACAGGAGGGGACTATGGCTACACCTTC. This gives the protein CASSPTGGDYGYTF.

This chain links TRBV24-1 with TRBJ2-5; a possible D gene is TRBD2 (6 bases). The CDR3 has 16 residues. V was trimmed by 4 bases and J by 3 bases, leaving 17 bases between them. CDR1 is KGHDR, CDR2 SFDVKD, per germline. CDR3 loop: CATSEEGGGAEETQYF. The CDR3 coding sequence is TGTGCCACCAGTGAGGAGGGAGGAGGGGCGGAAGAGACCCAGTACTTC.

This clone was found a few times. The junction departs from germline at one end; a sequencing error may be responsible. This chain connects TRBV10-3 to TRBJ1-6; TRBD1 agrees at 7 bases. Germline-derived CDR1 and CDR2 are ENHRY and SYGVKD. This CDR3 is built from 13 residues. CDR3: CAVRGGANSPLHF. CDR3 nucleotide sequence: TGTGCCGTCAGGGGGGGCGCGAATTCACCCCTCCACTTT.

The chain combines TRBV18 with TRBJ2-5, with 8 bases matching TRBD1. There are 15 residues in the CDR3. Germline lookup yields CDR1 KGHSH and CDR2 LQKENI. The junction had 5 bases not matched to a gene; V was cut back by 3 bases and J by 2 bases. The CDR3: CASSPTGVIQETQYF. CDR3 DNA sequence: TGTGCCAGCTCACCGACAGGGGTCATACAAGAGACCCAGTACTTC.

The rearrangement links TRBV6-5 to TRBJ2-3; 8 bases align to TRBD2. CDR3 length: 15 amino acids. Germline loops: CDR1 MNHEY, CDR2 SVGAGI. V shed 5 bases, J shed 5 bases, and the junction held 9 bases outside the gene matches. CDR3 nucleotides: TGTGCCAGCAGTCCCCGGGGGGGGCCTAGAGATACGCAGTATTTT. Amino acids: CASSPRGGPRDTQYF.

The chain recombines TRBV27 with TRBJ2-7, with unresolved D. The CDR3 is made up of 14 amino acids. The V end lost 3 bases, the J end lost 0 bases, and 9 bases lay between the germline ends. CDR1 MNHEY and CDR2 SMNVEV come from the germline V gene (reference sequence). In nucleotides, the CDR3 is TGTGCCAGCAGTTTCGCGATCAGCTCCTACGAGCAGTACTTC. Protein product: CASSFAISSYEQYF.